The clone carrying this T cell receptor beta chain has a handful of counts. The antigen is unknown. Time point of the sample: newly diagnosed GD, antithyroid drugs for less than 3 months. PBMCs were the source of the RNA used for TCR sequencing. Through Arm-PCR of CDR3 regions and iRepertoire HTBI primers, TCR beta libraries were built. TCRdb reprocessed the multiplex PCR reads via MiXCR and lists one record per CDR3 protein. The table has about half a million distinct CDR3 sequences, about 12% seen once. This entry comes from a study of regulatory T cells in long-lasting Graves disease. The wider study: Duration of antithyroid drug therapy among newly diagnosed Graves' patients was under 3 months.

The study, taken as a whole, reports: Graves' patients with persistent disease showed TCR diversity lower than patients newly diagnosed.

Trimming pared 4 bases from V and 0 bases from J, leaving 12 bases between. Germline V CDR1 and CDR2: LGHDT, YNNKEL (reference sequence). The CDR3 contains 15 residues. This same sample was also part of a study on T cells in Graves' hyperthyroidism and ophthalmopathy. From that second work: Primed by the HTBI set, a first-round RT-PCR was run on the TCR CDR3.

This sequence joins TRBV3-1 and TRBJ1-2, with a weak D call TRBD1 (5 bases). This receptor was identified in a woman between 25 and 40 years old with Graves disease. The material was peripheral blood mononuclear cells (PBMCs), obtained at new diagnosis, from a patient treated with antithyroid drugs. The DNA for the CDR3 is TGTGCCAGCAGCCCCACAATGACAGCTAACTATGGCTACACCTTC. Amino acids: CASSPTMTANYGYTF.